What follows are 4 T cell receptor beta chains derived from one specimen sequenced in a study of blood T cell repertoires in COVID-19. The data were produced by immunoSEQ multiplex PCR, yet TCRdb's version contains in-frame clones alone and is incomplete. The data contain around 150,000 clones, 84% of them singletons. Sequenced input: peripheral blood. These receptors all come from a man aged 25 to 45 with COVID-19, enrolled during active disease.

J is TRBJ1-5 and V is TRBV28; D possibly corresponds to TRBD1 (5 bases). CDR1 MDHEN and CDR2 SYDVKM come from the germline V gene. The CDR3 runs to 17 residues. V was pared by 5 bases and J by 1 base, with 18 bases between. The CDR3 sequence is CASSPHRAPGSNQPQHF. The CDR3 DNA follows: TGTGCCAGCAGTCCCCACCGGGCCCCAGGGAGCAATCAGCCCCAGCATTTT.

The chain recombines TRBV5-5 with TRBJ1-1; D is possibly TRBD1 (5 bases). The CDR3 runs to 14 residues. The V gene's germline CDR1 is SGHKS and CDR2 YYEKEE (reference sequence). V was cut by 2 bases and J by 0 bases, with 8 bases left in between. The CDR3 sequence: CASSFDSLNTEAFF. As DNA, the CDR3 is TGTGCCAGCAGCTTTGACAGTTTGAACACTGAAGCTTTCTTT.

This chain links TRBV29-1 with TRBJ2-7; 11 nucleotides agree with TRBD1. The CDR3 loop spans 13 amino acids. Unmatched junction bases numbered 4, after V lost 4 bases and J lost 5 bases. Germline V gives CDR1 SQVTM, CDR2 ANQGSEA. The CDR3 spells CSVGRDRGNEQYF. The CDR3 DNA reads TGCAGCGTTGGAAGGGACAGGGGGAACGAGCAGTACTTC.

The chain combines TRBV2 with TRBJ2-1, with TRBD2 identical over 8 bases. The CDR3 is 13 residues long. CDR1 SNHLY and CDR2 FYNNEI come from the germline V gene. Trimming took 6 bases from V and 9 from J; bases not matched to a gene: 7. Here the CDR3 DNA reads TGTGCCAGCAGCGGGGGGGGTAATGGTGAGCAGTTCTTC. It codes for CASSGGGNGEQFF.